A selection of T cell receptor beta chains follows, all from one sample in a study of blood T cell repertoires in COVID-19. Libraries were prepared by immunoSEQ multiplex PCR; TCRdb keeps only in-frame clonotypes and omits some of them. The sample comprises around 72,000 clones, roughly four fifths of which are singletons, and 20% to 25% rests with the top ten. The sequencing input was peripheral blood. These receptors all stem from a woman between 65 and 79 years old with acute or convalescent COVID-19. Each CDR3 is given with its conserved first and last residue. Each record gives: D gene, clone size, J gene, V gene, CDR3 protein, CDR3 DNA. A D gene is named only where the DNA matches it firmly. The size field is filled for only some rows; it gives once, few, many or a size class.

>.|.|TRBJ1-6|TRBV7-8
CASSLGGRNSPLHF
TGTGCCAGCAGCTTGGGAGGGAGGAATTCACCCCTCCACTTT
>TRBD1|.|TRBJ1-4|TRBV7-8
CASSLARPGTGTINEKLFF
TGTGCCAGCAGCTTAGCTCGACCGGGGACAGGGACGATTAATGAAAAACTGTTTTTT
>TRBD1|.|TRBJ2-3|TRBV3-1/TRBV3-2
CASSQGHRGTDTQYF
TGTGCCAGCAGCCAAGGCCACAGGGGGACAGATACGCAGTATTTT
>TRBD2|.|TRBJ2-7|TRBV5-1
CASSLGLASYEQYF
TGCGCCAGCAGCTTGGGACTAGCCTCCTACGAGCAGTACTTC
>.|once|TRBJ2-2|TRBV7-9
CASSFRQLNTGELFF
TGTGCCAGCAGCTTTAGACAGTTGAACACCGGGGAGCTGTTTTTT
>TRBD1|once|TRBJ1-2|TRBV28
CASSPGQGRILGYTF
TGTGCCAGCAGTCCAGGACAGGGGAGAATCCTTGGCTACACCTTC
>TRBD1|.|TRBJ1-2|TRBV30
CAINRGHGYTF
TGTGCTATCAACAGGGGCCATGGCTACACCTTC
>.|.|TRBJ1-1|TRBV29-1
CSVATVNTEAFF
TGCAGCGTAGCAACAGTGAACACTGAAGCTTTCTTT
>.|.|TRBJ1-4|TRBV15
CATSRDLGRVNEKLFF
TGTGCCACCAGCAGAGACCTGGGGAGGGTTAATGAAAAACTGTTTTTT
>.|.|TRBJ2-5|TRBV9
CASSAQETQYF
TGTGCCAGCAGCGCTCAAGAGACCCAGTACTTC
>TRBD1|once|TRBJ1-6|TRBV7-8
CASSFKGQGNSPLHF
TGTGCCAGCAGCTTCAAGGGACAGGGGAATTCACCCCTCCACTTT
>TRBD2|few|TRBJ2-7|TRBV5-5
CASTLKGLAGGPTYEQYF
TGTGCCAGCACCCTTAAAGGACTAGCGGGAGGGCCGACGTACGAGCAGTACTTC
>.|.|TRBJ2-3|TRBV20-1
CSATQADTQYF
TGCAGTGCAACACAGGCAGATACGCAGTATTTT
>TRBD2|.|TRBJ2-7|TRBV11-3
CASSPWGGEQYF
TGTGCCAGCAGCCCCTGGGGGGGCGAGCAGTACTTC
>TRBD1|.|TRBJ2-7|TRBV28
CASSLGQGAHEQYF
TGTGCCAGCAGTTTAGGACAGGGGGCCCACGAGCAGTACTTC
>.|.|TRBJ2-3|TRBV27
CASSLRESSTDTQYF
TGTGCCAGCAGTTTAAGGGAGTCTAGCACAGATACGCAGTATTTT
>.|.|TRBJ1-1|TRBV27
CASSDRQLNTEAFF
TGTGCCAGCAGCGACAGGCAATTGAACACTGAAGCTTTCTTT
>.|once|TRBJ2-2|TRBV18
CASSPSWGVGTGELFF
TGTGCCAGCTCACCATCGTGGGGGGTCGGAACCGGGGAGCTGTTTTTT
>TRBD2|once|TRBJ2-1|TRBV5-1
CASTPSRTSGRSSYNEQFF
TGCGCCAGCACCCCGTCGAGGACTAGCGGGAGGAGCTCCTACAATGAGCAGTTCTTC
>.|.|TRBJ1-4|TRBV18
CASSQGTNEKLFF
TGTGCCAGCTCCCAGGGAACTAATGAAAAACTGTTTTTT
>TRBD2|.|TRBJ2-1|TRBV2
CASRPPAGTSGGSYNEQFF
TGTGCCAGCAGACCACCGGCTGGGACTAGCGGGGGGTCCTACAATGAGCAGTTCTTC
>TRBD1|.|TRBJ1-6|TRBV27
CASSFSPDRGLGSPLHF
TGTGCCAGCAGTTTTTCCCCGGACAGGGGGCTAGGGTCACCCCTCCACTTT
>.|.|TRBJ1-4|TRBV5-6
CASSFTTGFHEKLFF
TGTGCCAGCAGCTTTACTACAGGGTTTCATGAAAAACTGTTTTTT
>.|few|TRBJ1-2|TRBV27
CASRSRGGPGYGYTF
TGTGCCAGCAGATCCCGGGGGGGGCCAGGCTATGGCTACACCTTC
>.|.|TRBJ1-5|TRBV15
CATSRGRAQPQHF
TGTGCCACCAGCAGAGGCAGGGCCCAGCCCCAGCATTTT
>.|once|TRBJ2-3|TRBV2
CASSARGVTDTQYF
TGTGCCAGCAGTGCCAGGGGGGTCACAGATACGCAGTATTTT
>.|few|TRBJ2-2|TRBV27
CASSPLATGELFF
TGTGCCAGCAGCCCTTTAGCGACCGGGGAGCTGTTTTTT
>TRBD1|.|TRBJ1-4|TRBV27
CASSSTGAEEKLFF
TGTGCCAGCAGTTCGACAGGGGCTGAGGAAAAACTGTTTTTT
>.|.|TRBJ1-1|TRBV18
CASSPPAGVGTEAFF
TGTGCCAGCTCACCACCGGCAGGGGTGGGGACTGAAGCTTTCTTT
>.|.|TRBJ2-5|TRBV10-2
CASSESRARETQYF
TGCGCCAGCAGTGAGTCGCGGGCCCGGGAGACCCAGTACTTC
>.|.|TRBJ1-6|TRBV5-4
CASSLGRAIPYSPLHF
TGTGCCAGCAGCCTCGGGAGGGCAATACCTTATTCACCCCTCCACTTT
>.|.|TRBJ1-5|TRBV9
CASSSQGPGIPGHPNSNQPQHF
TGTGCCAGCAGCTCCCAGGGCCCTGGAATCCCGGGACATCCTAATAGCAATCAGCCCCAGCATTTT
>TRBD2|.|TRBJ2-1|TRBV6-5
CASRRTSEPYNEQFF
TGTGCCAGCAGGCGGACTAGCGAACCCTACAATGAGCAGTTCTTC
>TRBD1|.|TRBJ2-1|TRBV6-5
CASRRTGGDEQFF
TGTGCCAGCAGGCGGACAGGGGGAGATGAGCAGTTCTTC
>.|.|TRBJ2-5|TRBV7-8
CASSPAGHFQETQYF
TGTGCCAGCAGCCCAGCGGGACACTTTCAAGAGACCCAGTACTTC
>TRBD1|.|TRBJ1-5|TRBV6-6
CASGDSSNQPQHF
TGTGCCAGCGGGGACAGTAGCAATCAGCCCCAGCATTTT
>TRBD1|.|TRBJ2-5|TRBV2
CASRGTGQETQYF
TGTGCCAGCAGAGGGACAGGGCAAGAGACCCAGTACTTC
>.|.|TRBJ1-1|TRBV19
CASEADMNTEAFF
TGTGCCAGTGAGGCCGATATGAACACTGAAGCTTTCTTT
>.|.|TRBJ2-3|TRBV11-2
CASSLDRDRDTQYF
TGTGCCAGCAGCTTAGATCGTGATAGAGATACGCAGTATTTT
>.|.|TRBJ2-7|TRBV5-8
CASSLDGSYEQYF
TGTGCCAGCAGCCTGGACGGTTCCTACGAGCAGTACTTC
>.|.|TRBJ1-2|TRBV28
CASSNDRVRGYTF
TGTGCCAGCAGCAACGACCGGGTACGGGGCTACACCTTC
>TRBD1|few|TRBJ1-4|TRBV28
CASSLSGTGTEKLFF
TGTGCCAGCAGTCTTTCCGGGACAGGGACTGAAAAACTGTTTTTT
>.|once|TRBJ2-2|TRBV5-1
CASSGAFSGNTGELFF
TGCGCCAGCAGCGGGGCTTTTAGCGGGAACACCGGGGAGCTGTTTTTT
>.|.|TRBJ1-4|TRBV15
CATSTSFAGGEKLFF
TGTGCCACCAGCACCTCTTTCGCGGGCGGTGAAAAACTGTTTTTT
>.|.|TRBJ2-3|TRBV5-1
CASSSQGPDTQYF
TGCGCCAGCAGCTCCCAGGGGCCAGATACGCAGTATTTT
>.|few|TRBJ1-2|TRBV6-5
CASTSGRRGYTF
TGTGCCAGCACCTCGGGGAGACGTGGCTACACCTTC
>TRBD2|.|TRBJ2-3|TRBV24-1
CATSDPRLAGDMDTQYF
TGTGCCACCAGTGACCCCCGACTAGCGGGAGACATGGATACGCAGTATTTT
>.|.|TRBJ2-1|TRBV7-9
CASSFGSEQFF
TGTGCCAGCAGCTTTGGGAGTGAGCAGTTCTTC
>.|.|TRBJ1-2|TRBV28
CASSLPSYGYTF
TGTGCCAGCAGTTTACCCAGCTATGGCTACACCTTC
>TRBD1|.|TRBJ1-1|TRBV7-9
CASSLVDRGGTEAFF
TGTGCCAGCAGCTTAGTGGACAGGGGTGGGACTGAAGCTTTCTTT
>TRBD2|.|TRBJ2-7|TRBV5-4
CASSRMAGGPGEQYF
TGTGCCAGCAGCCGGATGGCGGGAGGGCCGGGTGAGCAGTACTTC
>TRBD2|.|TRBJ2-7|TRBV6-5
CASSTSGRASYEQYF
TGTGCCAGCAGTACCAGCGGGAGGGCCTCCTACGAGCAGTACTTC
>TRBD2|.|TRBJ2-1|TRBV6-5
CASNYQAGGGNEQFF
TGTGCCAGCAACTACCAAGCGGGAGGGGGCAATGAGCAGTTCTTC
>.|.|TRBJ1-3|TRBV7-2
CASSLNSLSGNTIYF
TGTGCCAGCAGCTTAAACAGCCTCTCTGGAAACACCATATATTTT
>TRBD2|.|TRBJ2-1|TRBV10-2
CASSEGSGYNEQFF
TGCGCCAGCAGTGAGGGTAGCGGGTACAATGAGCAGTTCTTC
>TRBD1|.|TRBJ1-5|TRBV27
CASSNRGSGSNQPQHF
TGTGCCAGCAGTAACAGGGGCTCGGGCAGCAATCAGCCCCAGCATTTT